This TCR beta chain derives from a study of cytomegalovirus exposure and HLA in healthy donors. The PCR had 60 Vbeta and 13 Jbeta primers. TCRdb's table, derived via immunoSEQ multiplex PCR, lists solely in-frame clones and lacks some. Across approximately 100,000 clones, the top ten clones capture under 0.7% of the sample. The CDR3 has 15 amino acids. The germline gives CDR1 SGHNT, CDR2 YYREEE (reference sequence). The ends were cut back, 0 bases at V and 1 base at J, with 8 bases in the middle. The chain joins TRBV5-4 to TRBJ2-1; D might be TRBD2 (6 bases). This TCR derives from a man in his forties or fifties in good health and CMV-seronegative. The sample taken for sequencing was PBMCs. DNA for the CDR3: TGTGCCAGCAGCTTGGATAGCGGATCCTACAATGAGCAGTTCTTC. It is translated as CASSLDSGSYNEQFF.